This T cell receptor beta chain was documented in a study of post-analysis software for immune sequencing data. Tagging with unique molecular identifiers was a feature of the TCR beta cDNA libraries. TCRdb re-called the PCR reads through MiXCR, storing one row per CDR3 protein. The repertoire holds around 400,000 distinct CDR3 sequences, with over 30% as singletons. A remark on this clonotype: No antigen is known for it. One end of the junction is discordant with germline, which a read error may explain.

The germline CDR1 and CDR2 sequences are ENHRY and SYGVKD. The CDR3 runs 13 residues. General study results and limits: Included in a set of five TRBV segments more frequent in patients than controls were TRBV5-6, TRBV5-1 and TRBV20-1.

Sequenced input: blood. This receptor was obtained from a girl aged 2 to 9 with multiple sclerosis. The chain employs TRBV10-3 and TRBJ2-7; 7 bases line up with TRBD1. The CDR3 coding sequence is TGTGCCAGCAGTGAGGGACAGCCCTACGAGCAGTACTTC. Its translation: CASSEGQPYEQYF.